This T cell receptor beta chain was identified during a study of vaccination effects on CD4 cells after COVID-19. Study details: ViraFEST used viral peptide pools to expand antigen-specific CD4+ T cells before sequencing. Whole-study results and caveats: Substantial clonal contraction characterized both infection- and vaccine-induced clones late after vaccination. Relatively few convalescent patients took part in the study, which had no early post-infection timepoints.

A remark on this clone: Its antigen is unidentified.

An approximately nine-day culture period preceded the isolation of CD4+ T cells. It was two doses of either the BNT162b2 or mRNA-1273 vaccine that participants received. Half-medium changes using IL-2 medium occurred on days 3 and 7. Clones were read by immunoSEQ multiplex PCR, and TCRdb kept only the in-frame ones, dropping some. This table has tens of thousands of clones, 73% appearing once. The V and J ends lost 6 bases and 7 bases, in that order; junction bases with no gene match: 6. The CDR3 sequence is 13 residues long. Germline CDR1 reads MNHEY; CDR2 reads SVGAGI. The chain is built from TRBV6-5 and TRBJ1-2; TRBD1 matches at 9 bases. The sample consisted of CD4+ T cells from PBMCs cultured without peptide, taken after COVID-19 vaccination. The receptor was derived from a human donor who received a COVID-19 vaccine. The CDR3 sequence: CASRQGAFSGYTF. The CDR3 DNA reads TGTGCCAGCAGACAGGGGGCCTTTAGTGGCTACACCTTC.